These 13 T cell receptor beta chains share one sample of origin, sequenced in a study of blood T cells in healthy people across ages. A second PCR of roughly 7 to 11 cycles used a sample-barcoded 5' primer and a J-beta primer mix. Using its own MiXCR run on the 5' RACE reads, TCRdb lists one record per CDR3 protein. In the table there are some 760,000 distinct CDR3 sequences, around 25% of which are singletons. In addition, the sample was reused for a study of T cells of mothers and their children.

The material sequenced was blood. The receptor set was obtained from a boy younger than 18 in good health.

The DNA of the CDR3 is TGTGCCAGCAGTCCTAACACAGGGGGCTCCTACGAGCAGTACTTC. Its translation is CASSPNTGGSYEQYF. The chain uses TRBV6-6 and TRBJ2-7; 8 bases agree with TRBD1. This CDR3 has 15 amino acids. After removal of 5 bases from V and 0 bases from J, the junction contained 6 bases not matched to a gene. Germline CDR1 MNHNY, CDR2 SVGAGI (reference sequence).

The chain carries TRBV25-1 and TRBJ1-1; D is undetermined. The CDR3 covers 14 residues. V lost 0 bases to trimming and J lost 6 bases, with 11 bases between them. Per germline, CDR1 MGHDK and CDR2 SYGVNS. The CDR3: CASSEYGQVAEAFF. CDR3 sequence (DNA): TGTGCCAGCAGTGAATATGGGCAGGTAGCTGAAGCTTTCTTT.

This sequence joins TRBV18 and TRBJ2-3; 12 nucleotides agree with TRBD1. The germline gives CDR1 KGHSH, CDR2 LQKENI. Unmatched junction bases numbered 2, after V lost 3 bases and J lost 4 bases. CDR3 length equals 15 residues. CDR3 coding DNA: TGTGCCAGCTCACCGGGACAGGGGGCTTCAGATACGCAGTATTTT. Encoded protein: CASSPGQGASDTQYF.

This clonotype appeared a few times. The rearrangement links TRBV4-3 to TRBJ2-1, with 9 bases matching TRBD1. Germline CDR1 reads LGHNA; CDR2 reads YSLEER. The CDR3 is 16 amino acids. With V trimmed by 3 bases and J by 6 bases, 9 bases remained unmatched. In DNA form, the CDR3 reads TGCGCCAGCAGCCAGTCCCGGGACAGGGAGATCAATGAGCAGTTCTTC. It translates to CASSQSRDREINEQFF.

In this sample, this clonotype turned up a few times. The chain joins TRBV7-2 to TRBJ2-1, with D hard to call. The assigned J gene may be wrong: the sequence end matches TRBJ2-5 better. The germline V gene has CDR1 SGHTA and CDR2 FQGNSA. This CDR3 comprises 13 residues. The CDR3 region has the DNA TGTGCCAGCAGCCGATCATTAAGGGAGACCCAGTACTTC. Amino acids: CASSRSLRETQYF.

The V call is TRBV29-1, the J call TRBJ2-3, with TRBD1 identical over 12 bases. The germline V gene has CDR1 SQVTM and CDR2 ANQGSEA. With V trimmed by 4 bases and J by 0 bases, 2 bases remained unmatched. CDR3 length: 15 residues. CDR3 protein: CSVAGQGASTDTQYF. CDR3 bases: TGCAGCGTTGCGGGACAGGGGGCCAGCACAGATACGCAGTATTTT.

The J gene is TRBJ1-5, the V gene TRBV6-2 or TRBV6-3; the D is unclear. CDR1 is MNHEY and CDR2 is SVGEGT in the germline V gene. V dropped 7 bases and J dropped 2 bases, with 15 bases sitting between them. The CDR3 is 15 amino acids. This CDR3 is CASMATRPGNQPQHF. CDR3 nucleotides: TGTGCCAGCATGGCGACACGCCCTGGCAATCAGCCCCAGCATTTT.

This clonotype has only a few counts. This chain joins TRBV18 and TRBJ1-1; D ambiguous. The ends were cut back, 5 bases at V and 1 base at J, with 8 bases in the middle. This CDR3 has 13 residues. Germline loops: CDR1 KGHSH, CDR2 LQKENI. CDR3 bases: TGTGCCAGCTCAGCTGAGGGGAACACTGAAGCTTTCTTT. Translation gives CASSAEGNTEAFF.

The CDR3 loop is CAISDDRNTEAFF. The CDR3 DNA is TGTGCCATCAGTGATGACAGAAACACTGAAGCTTTCTTT. The chain employs TRBV10-3 and TRBJ1-1; tentative D call: TRBD1 (5 bases). This CDR3 contains 13 residues. V lost 3 bases to trimming and J lost 2 bases, with 7 bases between them. Germline CDR1 reads ENHRY; CDR2 reads SYGVKD.

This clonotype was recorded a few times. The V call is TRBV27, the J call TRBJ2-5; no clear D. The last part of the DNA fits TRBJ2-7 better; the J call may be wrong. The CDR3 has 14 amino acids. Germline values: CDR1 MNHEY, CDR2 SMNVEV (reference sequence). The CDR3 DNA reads TGTGCCAGCAGTTTATCTGTGGCCTCCTACGAGCAGTACTTC. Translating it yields CASSLSVASYEQYF.

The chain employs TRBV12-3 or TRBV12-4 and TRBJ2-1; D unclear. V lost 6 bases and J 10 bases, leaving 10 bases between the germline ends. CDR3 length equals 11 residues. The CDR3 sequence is CASRITVEQFF. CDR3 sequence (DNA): TGTGCCAGCAGGATTACGGTAGAGCAGTTCTTC.

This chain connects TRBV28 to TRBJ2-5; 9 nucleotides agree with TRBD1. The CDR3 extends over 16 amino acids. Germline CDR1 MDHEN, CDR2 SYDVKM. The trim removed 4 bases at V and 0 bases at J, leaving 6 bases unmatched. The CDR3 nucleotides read TGTGCCAGCAGTTATGGACAGGGGCCGTACCAAGAGACCCAGTACTTC. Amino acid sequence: CASSYGQGPYQETQYF.

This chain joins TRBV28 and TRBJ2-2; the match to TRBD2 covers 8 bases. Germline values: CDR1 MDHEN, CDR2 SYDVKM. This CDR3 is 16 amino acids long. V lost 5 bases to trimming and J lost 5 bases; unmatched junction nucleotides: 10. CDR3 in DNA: TGTGCCAGCAGTCCCAGCGGGAGCCTTATAACCGGGGAGCTGTTTTTT. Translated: CASSPSGSLITGELFF. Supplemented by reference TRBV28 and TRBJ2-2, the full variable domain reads DVKVTQSSRYLVKRTGEKVFLECVQDMDHENMFWYRQDPGLGLRLIYFSYDVKMKEKGDIPEGYSVSREKKERFSLILESASTNQTSMYLCASSPSGSLITGELFFGEGSRLTVL.